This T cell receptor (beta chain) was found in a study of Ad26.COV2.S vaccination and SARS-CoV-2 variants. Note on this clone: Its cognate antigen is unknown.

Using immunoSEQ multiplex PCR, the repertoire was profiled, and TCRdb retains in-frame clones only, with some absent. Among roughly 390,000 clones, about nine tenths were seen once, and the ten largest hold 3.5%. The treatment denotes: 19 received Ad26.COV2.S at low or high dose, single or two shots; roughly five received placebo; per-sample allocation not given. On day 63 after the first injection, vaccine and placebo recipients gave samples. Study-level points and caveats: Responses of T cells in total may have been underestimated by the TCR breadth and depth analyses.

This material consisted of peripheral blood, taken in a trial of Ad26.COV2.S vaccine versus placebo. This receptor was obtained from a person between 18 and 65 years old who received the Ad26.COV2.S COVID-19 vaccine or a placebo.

CDR3 sequence (DNA): TGTGCCAGTAGTCCCCAAAGGGGACAGGGGTATTCACCCCTCCACTTT. This gives the protein CASSPQRGQGYSPLHF. The gene calls are TRBV19 and TRBJ1-6; TRBD1 aligns across 10 bases. CDR3 length equals 16 residues. The germline CDR1 and CDR2 sequences are LNHDA and SQIVND (reference sequence). J was trimmed by 8 bases and V by 5 bases; bases with no gene match: 9.